The source of this TCR beta chain is a study of shared clonotypes between healthy human individuals. Only in-frame clones appear in the TCRdb table, and some are missing; sequencing was by immunoSEQ multiplex PCR. This table has around 700,000 clones, about two thirds appearing once. The CDR3 spans 13 residues. Between the trimmed V and J ends, which lost 5 bases and 14 bases, there was a span of 19 bases. Germline CDR1 KGHSH, CDR2 LQKENI. Sequencing used memory CD4+ T cells sorted from blood. Subset described: CD45RA-negative fraction. The V call is TRBV18, the J call TRBJ2-1; perhaps D is TRBD1 or TRBD2 (6 bases each). The source is a woman in her thirties in good health. The CDR3 reads CASSRGATSAEFF. CDR3 sequence (DNA): TGTGCCAGCTCAAGGGGGGCCACCTCGGCGGAGTTCTTC.